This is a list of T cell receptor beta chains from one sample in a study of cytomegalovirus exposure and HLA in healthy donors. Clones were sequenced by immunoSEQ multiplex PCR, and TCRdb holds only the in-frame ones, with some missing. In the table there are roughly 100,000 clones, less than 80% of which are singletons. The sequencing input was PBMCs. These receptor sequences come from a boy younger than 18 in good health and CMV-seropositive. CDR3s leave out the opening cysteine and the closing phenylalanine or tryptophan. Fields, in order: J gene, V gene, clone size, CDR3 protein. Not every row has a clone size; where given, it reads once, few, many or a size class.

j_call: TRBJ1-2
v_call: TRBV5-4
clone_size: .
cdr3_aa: ASSQGVEGYT

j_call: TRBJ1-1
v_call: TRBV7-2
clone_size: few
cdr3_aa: ASGAGRNTEAF

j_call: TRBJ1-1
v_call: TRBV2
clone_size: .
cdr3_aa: ASRYNTQGAEAF

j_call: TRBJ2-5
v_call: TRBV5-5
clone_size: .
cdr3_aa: ASSPGLANDQETQY

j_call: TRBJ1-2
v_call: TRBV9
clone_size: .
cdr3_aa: ASSDFGGVDYGYT

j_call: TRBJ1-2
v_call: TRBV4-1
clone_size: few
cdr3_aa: ASSRQGPTNYGYT

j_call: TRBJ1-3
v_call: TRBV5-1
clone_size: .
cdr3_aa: ASSSQAGGYGNTIY

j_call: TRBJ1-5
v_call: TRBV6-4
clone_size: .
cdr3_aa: ASSMGGGNSNQPQH

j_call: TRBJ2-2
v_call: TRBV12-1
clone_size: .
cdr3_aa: ASRPGPGGTGELF

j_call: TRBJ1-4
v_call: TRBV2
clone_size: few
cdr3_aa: ASTGQGNEKLF

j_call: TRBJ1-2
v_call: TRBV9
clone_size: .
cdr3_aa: ASSARQGSVGGYT

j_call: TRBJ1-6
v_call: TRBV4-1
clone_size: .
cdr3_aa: ASSQEMQAGNNSPLH

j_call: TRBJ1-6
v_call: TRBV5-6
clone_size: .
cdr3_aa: ASSLFVGGRNSPLN

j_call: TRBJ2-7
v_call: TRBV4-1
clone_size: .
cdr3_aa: ASSLPPGLANEQY

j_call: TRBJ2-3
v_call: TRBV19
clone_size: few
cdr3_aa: ASSEAIGTDTQY

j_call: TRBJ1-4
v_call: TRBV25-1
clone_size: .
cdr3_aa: ASSESGREKLF

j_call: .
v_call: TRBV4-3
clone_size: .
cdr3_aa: ASSQLLAPEDEQY

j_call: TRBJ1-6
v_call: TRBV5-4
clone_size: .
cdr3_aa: ASSLTGERSPLH

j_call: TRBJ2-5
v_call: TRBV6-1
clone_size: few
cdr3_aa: ASMGGRGWETQY

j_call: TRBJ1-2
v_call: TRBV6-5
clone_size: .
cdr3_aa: ASRQSNYGYT

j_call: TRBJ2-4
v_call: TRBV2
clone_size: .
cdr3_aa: ASSEVAGGTIQY

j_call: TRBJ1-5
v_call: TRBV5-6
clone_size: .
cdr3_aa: ASSLSSGNQPQN

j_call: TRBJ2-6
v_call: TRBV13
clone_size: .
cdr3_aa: ASSPAGRGANVLT

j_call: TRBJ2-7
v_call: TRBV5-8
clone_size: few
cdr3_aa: ASSFVAGGPRSTYEQY

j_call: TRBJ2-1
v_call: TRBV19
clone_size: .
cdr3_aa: ASSIGLSSYNEQF

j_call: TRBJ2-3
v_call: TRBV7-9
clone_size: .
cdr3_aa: ASSLATSGVDTQY

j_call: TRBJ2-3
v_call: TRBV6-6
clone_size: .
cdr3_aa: ASTTVLAGRTDTQY

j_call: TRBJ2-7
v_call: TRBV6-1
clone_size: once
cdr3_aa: ASSEDRVHEQY

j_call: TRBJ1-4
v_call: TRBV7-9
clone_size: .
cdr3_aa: ASSLVGLENEKLF

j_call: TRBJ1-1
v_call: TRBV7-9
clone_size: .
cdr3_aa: ASSLAMGGRTEAF

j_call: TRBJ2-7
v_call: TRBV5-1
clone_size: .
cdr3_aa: ASSRTSRSSYEQY

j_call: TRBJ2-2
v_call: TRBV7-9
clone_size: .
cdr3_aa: ASSPPSLGGTWTGELF

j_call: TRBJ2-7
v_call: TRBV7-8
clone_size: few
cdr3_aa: ASSLEGQGLTYEQY

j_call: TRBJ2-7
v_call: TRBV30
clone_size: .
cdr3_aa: ASRQARASEQY

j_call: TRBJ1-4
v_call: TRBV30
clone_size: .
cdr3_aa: AWTPFQGPNEKLF

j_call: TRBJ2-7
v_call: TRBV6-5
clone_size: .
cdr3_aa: ATRISGSGEQY

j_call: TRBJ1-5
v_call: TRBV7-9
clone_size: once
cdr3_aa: ASSQIQGPPQH

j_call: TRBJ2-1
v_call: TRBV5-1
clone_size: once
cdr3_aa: ASSWSGGPSYNEQF

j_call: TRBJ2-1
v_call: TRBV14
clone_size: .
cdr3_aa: ASSQVGQGNEQF

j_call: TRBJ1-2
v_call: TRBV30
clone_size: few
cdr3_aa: AWAAKDREHGYT

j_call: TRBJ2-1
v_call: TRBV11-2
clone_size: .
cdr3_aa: ASRRQGYEQF

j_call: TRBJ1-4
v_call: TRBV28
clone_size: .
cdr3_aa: ASSRPGTVLKLF

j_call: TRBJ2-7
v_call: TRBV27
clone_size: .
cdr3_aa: ASRQTPAGQGSEQY

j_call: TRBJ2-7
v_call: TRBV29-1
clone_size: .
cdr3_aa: SAGRGGSDEQY

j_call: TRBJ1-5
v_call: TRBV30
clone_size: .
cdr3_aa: AWSDRGNQPQH

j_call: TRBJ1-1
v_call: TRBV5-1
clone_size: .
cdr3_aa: ASSSTGDHTEAF

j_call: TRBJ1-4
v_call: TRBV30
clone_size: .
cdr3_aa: AWSPIGGEKLF

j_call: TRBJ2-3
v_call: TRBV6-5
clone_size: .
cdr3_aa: ASTHDPGSTDTQY

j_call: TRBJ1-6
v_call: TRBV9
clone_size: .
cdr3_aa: ASSVDGRENSPLH

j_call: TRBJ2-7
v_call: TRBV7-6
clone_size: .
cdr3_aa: ASSLVPRQDPYEQY

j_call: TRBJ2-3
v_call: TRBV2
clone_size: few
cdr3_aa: ASSDGRGGPSTDTQY

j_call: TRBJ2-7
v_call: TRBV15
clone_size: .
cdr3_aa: ATSREWGDGREGYEQY

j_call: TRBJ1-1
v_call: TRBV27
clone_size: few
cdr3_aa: ASSTRGNTEAF

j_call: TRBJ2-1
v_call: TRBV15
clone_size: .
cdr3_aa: ATSPLLGLAHNEQF

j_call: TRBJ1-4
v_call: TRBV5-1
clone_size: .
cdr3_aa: ASSLASTSEKLF

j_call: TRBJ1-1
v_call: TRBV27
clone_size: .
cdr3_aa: ASSLNRGNTEAF

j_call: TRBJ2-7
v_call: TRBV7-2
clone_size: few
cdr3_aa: ASSRRRDSYEQY

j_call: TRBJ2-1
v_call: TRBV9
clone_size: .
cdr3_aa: ASSVAGQGYNEQF

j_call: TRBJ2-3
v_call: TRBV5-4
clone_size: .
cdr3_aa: ASSLLAGGRSDTQY

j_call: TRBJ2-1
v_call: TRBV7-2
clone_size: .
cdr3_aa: ASTTRLGPDEQF